Below are 30 T cell receptor beta chains sequenced from a single sample in a study of cytomegalovirus exposure and HLA in healthy donors. The PCR ran on 60 Vbeta and 13 Jbeta primers. This table comes from immunoSEQ multiplex PCR, and its TCRdb copy is limited to in-frame clones, with some not included. The repertoire holds around 150,000 clones, with more than 75% as singletons. The sequencing input was PBMCs. These receptors were obtained from a man between 18 and 35 years old in good health and CMV-seronegative.

This clone was recorded once. This chain links TRBV14 with TRBJ2-7; TRBD1 matches 8 bases. Germline CDR1 reads SGHDN; CDR2 reads FVKESK. The CDR3 runs to 16 residues. J lost 7 bases, V lost 1 base, and 12 bases had no gene match. CDR3 nucleotides: TGTGCCAGCAGCCAAGGACCACAGGGGGGACGGAGGGAGCAGTACTTC. As protein: CASSQGPQGGRREQYF.

The chain is built from TRBV5-4 and TRBJ1-2; 7 positions match TRBD1. CDR3 size: 13 residues. Germline CDR1 and CDR2: SGHNT and YYREEE (reference sequence). V trimming: 2 bases; J trimming: 7 bases; junction bases outside the gene matches: 5. CDR3 nucleotides: TGTGCCAGCAGCTTTGGACAGGAAGCTGGCTACACCTTC. Protein sequence: CASSFGQEAGYTF. Full variable domain (missing parts from reference TRBV5-4 and TRBJ1-2): ETGVTQSPTHLIKTRGQQVTLRCSSQSGHNTVSWYQQALGQGPQFIFQYYREEENGRGNFPPRFSGLQFPNYSSELNVNALELDDSALYLCASSFGQEAGYTFGSGTRLTVV.

The gene calls are TRBV2 and TRBJ2-1, with D maybe TRBD2 (6 bases). V was clipped by 7 bases and J by 7 bases, with 17 bases between them. There are 14 residues in the CDR3. The germline V gene has CDR1 SNHLY and CDR2 FYNNEI. This CDR3 reads CASNVGEVRNEQFF. The CDR3 nucleotides are TGTGCCAGCAACGTCGGGGAGGTTAGGAATGAGCAGTTCTTC.

The rearrangement links TRBV27 to TRBJ1-1; tentative D call: TRBD1 (5 bases). Deletions cut 4 bases from V and 2 bases from J, with 11 bases between. The CDR3 spans 14 residues. Germline loops: CDR1 MNHEY, CDR2 SMNVEV (reference sequence). The CDR3, as DNA: TGTGCCAGCAGTTGGGGGGGTCCAAACACTGAAGCTTTCTTT. Its protein is CASSWGGPNTEAFF.

There are many counts of this clone. The J gene is TRBJ2-1, the V gene TRBV27; 7 nucleotides align to TRBD2. There are 16 residues in the CDR3. Germline CDR1 is MNHEY and CDR2 is SMNVEV (reference sequence). The V and J ends lost 6 bases and 3 bases, in that order; junction bases with no gene match: 11. CDR3 DNA: TGTGCCAGCAGCCAAGTGGCGGGGGTACACTACAATGAGCAGTTCTTC. This codes for CASSQVAGVHYNEQFF.

This clone has a handful of counts. The chain joins TRBV14 to TRBJ2-7; 7 nucleotides agree with TRBD2. The CDR3 covers 16 residues. CDR1 is SGHDN and CDR2 is FVKESK in the germline V gene. J gave up 1 base and V 4 bases, and 10 bases lay outside the gene matches. CDR3 in DNA: TGTGCCAGCAGCCCCTGGACTAGTTCCTGGTCCTACGAGCAGTACTTC. Translating gives CASSPWTSSWSYEQYF.

The rearrangement links TRBV4-1 to TRBJ2-5; the match to TRBD2 covers 11 bases. In germline, CDR1 is MGHRA, CDR2 YSYEKL. The CDR3 spans 17 residues. The junction had 9 bases not matched to a gene; V was cut back by 0 bases and J by 6 bases. Written as DNA, the CDR3 is TGCGCCAGCAGCCAAGATTTGCTAGCGGGAGGTCAGAAGACCCAGTACTTC. Encoded protein: CASSQDLLAGGQKTQYF.

This chain joins TRBV5-1 and TRBJ1-1; possible D gene TRBD1, 6 bases. Trimming removed 6 bases from V and 0 bases from J, with 15 bases in between. Germline-derived CDR1 and CDR2 are SGHRS and YFSETQ. The CDR3 totals 15 residues. CDR3 sequence: CASTYRTAVNTEAFF. The CDR3 DNA sequence: TGCGCCAGCACCTACAGGACAGCAGTGAACACTGAAGCTTTCTTT.

The chain uses TRBV18 and TRBJ1-6; 7 bases map to TRBD1. V was pared by 3 bases and J by 8 bases, with 7 bases of the junction left unmatched. Germline-derived CDR1 and CDR2 are KGHSH and LQKENI. This CDR3 is built from 15 residues. The CDR3: CASSPLTGRYSPLHF. CDR3 DNA: TGTGCCAGCTCACCCCTGACAGGGCGGTATTCACCCCTCCACTTT. The full variable domain, with the rest looked up from reference TRBV18 and TRBJ1-6, is NAGVMQNPRHLVRRRGQEARLRCSPMKGHSHVYWYRQLPEEGLKFMVYLQKENIIDESGMPKERFSAEFPKEGPSILRIQQVVRGDSAAYFCASSPLTGRYSPLHFGNGTRLTVT.

The rearrangement uses TRBV9 and TRBJ2-1; a possible D gene is TRBD1 (6 bases). The V end lost 0 bases, the J end lost 4 bases, and 11 bases lay between the germline ends. This CDR3 region has 15 residues. From germline, CDR1 is SGDLS and CDR2 YYNGEE. The CDR3 is CASSVDPGVYNEQFF. CDR3 nucleotide sequence: TGTGCCAGCAGCGTAGATCCAGGGGTTTACAATGAGCAGTTCTTC.

The chain combines TRBV19 with TRBJ2-3; D is uncertain. V shed 3 bases and J shed 3 bases, with 7 bases lying between them. This CDR3 region has 13 residues. Germline values: CDR1 LNHDA, CDR2 SQIVND (reference sequence). The CDR3 DNA is TGTGCCAGTAGTATGGTTACAACAGATACGCAGTATTTT. Its translation: CASSMVTTDTQYF. The full variable domain, with the rest looked up from reference TRBV19 and TRBJ2-3, is DGGITQSPKYLFRKEGQNVTLSCEQNLNHDAMYWYRQDPGQGLRLIYYSQIVNDFQKGDIAEGYSVSREKKESFPLTVTSAQKNPTAFYLCASSMVTTDTQYFGPGTRLTVL.

CDR3 nucleotide sequence: TGTGCCATCAGTGACTACGTGACAGGGGATGAGCAGTTCTTC. Its protein product is CAISDYVTGDEQFF. The V call is TRBV10-3, the J call TRBJ2-1; 8 bases agree with TRBD1. After removal of 3 bases from V and 8 bases from J, the junction contained 6 bases not matched to a gene. The CDR3 sequence is 14 residues long. Per germline, CDR1 ENHRY and CDR2 SYGVKD.

In its sample, this clone was seen once. The rearrangement uses TRBV4-1 and TRBJ2-7; 8 positions agree with TRBD2. The CDR3 length is 16 residues. V was pared by 1 base and J by 2 bases, with 7 bases of the junction left unmatched. Germline V gene lookup returns CDR1 MGHRA and CDR2 YSYEKL. In nucleotides, the CDR3 is TGCGCCAGCAGCCAAGTGCGAACTAGCGGAGCCTACGAGCAGTACTTC. This gives the protein CASSQVRTSGAYEQYF.

This clone was seen once. The J gene is TRBJ2-1, the V gene TRBV29-1; 9 bases map to TRBD1. The CDR3 runs 12 residues. V dropped 6 bases and J dropped 6; count of bases not matched to a gene: 3. The V gene's germline CDR1 is SQVTM and CDR2 ANQGSEA. CDR3 in DNA: TGCAGCGTAGAGGGACAGGGCAATGAGCAGTTCTTC. Protein sequence: CSVEGQGNEQFF.

V usage is TRBV7-2 and J usage is TRBJ1-3, with D possibly TRBD1 on 5 matching bases. V was clipped by 5 bases and J by 7 bases, with 18 bases between them. Germline V gene data show CDR1 as SGHTA and CDR2 as FQGNSA. This CDR3 spans 15 amino acids. The CDR3 here is CASSPRYGPGNTIYF. The DNA of the CDR3 is TGTGCCAGCAGCCCCCGTTATGGGCCAGGGAACACCATATATTTT.

The gene calls are TRBV5-6 and TRBJ2-2, with 16 bases fitting TRBD2. This CDR3 spans 18 amino acids. J gave up 2 bases and V 4 bases, and 5 bases lay outside the gene matches. The V gene's germline CDR1 is SGHDT and CDR2 YYEEEE. CDR3 sequence reads: CASSGGTSGRANTGELFF. CDR3 in DNA: TGTGCCAGCAGCGGTGGGACTAGCGGGAGGGCCAACACCGGGGAGCTGTTTTTT.

V and J are TRBV5-1 and TRBJ2-5, with 8 bases aligning to TRBD2. Per germline, CDR1 SGHRS and CDR2 YFSETQ. V lost 0 bases, J lost 3 bases, and 4 bases stayed unmatched. This CDR3 comprises 15 residues. CDR3 residues: CASSLAAGAEETQYF. CDR3 DNA: TGCGCCAGCAGCTTGGCAGCGGGGGCAGAAGAGACCCAGTACTTC. Together with reference TRBV5-1 and TRBJ2-5, the CDR3 gives the full variable domain: KAGVTQTPRYLIKTRGQQVTLSCSPISGHRSVSWYQQTPGQGLQFLFEYFSETQRNKGNFPGRFSGRQFSNSRSEMNVSTLELGDSALYLCASSLAAGAEETQYFGPGTRLLVL.

This chain links TRBV28 with TRBJ2-5; D gene ambiguous. This CDR3 is 11 amino acids long. Germline V lookup: CDR1 MDHEN, CDR2 SYDVKM. V was clipped by 2 bases and J by 5 bases, with 3 bases between them. CDR3 in amino acids: CASSLEETQYF. The DNA for the CDR3 is TGTGCCAGCAGTTTAGAGGAGACCCAGTACTTC.

This chain uses TRBV11-3 with TRBJ2-5; 7 nucleotides line up with TRBD1. Trimming took 3 bases from V and 9 from J; bases not matched to a gene: 10. Germline V gene sequence: CDR1 SGHNT, CDR2 YENEEA. CDR3 length: 14 amino acids. CDR3 in amino acids: CASSLTTGKGAQYF. The DNA for the CDR3 is TGTGCCAGCAGCTTGACGACAGGGAAGGGGGCCCAGTACTTC.

The chain joins TRBV11-3 to TRBJ1-1; TRBD1 matches 8 bases. The CDR3 has 15 residues. The trim removed 1 base at V and 8 bases at J, leaving 9 bases unmatched. The germline gives CDR1 SGHNT, CDR2 YENEEA. CDR3 protein: CASSLGTGTRGEAFF. CDR3 nucleotide sequence: TGTGCCAGCAGCTTAGGGACAGGGACCAGAGGCGAAGCTTTCTTT.

This chain uses TRBV25-1 with TRBJ1-4; 9 positions match TRBD1. CDR3 size: 15 residues. With 6 bases clipped from V and 5 bases from J, the junction kept 7 bases outside the gene matches. Germline values: CDR1 MGHDK, CDR2 SYGVNS. The CDR3 reads CASSPFGQGNEKLFF. The CDR3 DNA follows: TGTGCCAGCAGCCCCTTCGGACAGGGGAATGAAAAACTGTTTTTT. Filled out from reference TRBV25-1 and TRBJ1-4, the complete variable domain reads EADIYQTPRYLVIGTGKKITLECSQTMGHDKMYWYQQDPGMELHLIHYSYGVNSTEKGDLSSESTVSRIRTEHFPLTLESARPSHTSQYLCASSPFGQGNEKLFFGSGTQLSVL.

V gene TRBV12-5 combines with J gene TRBJ2-1; D gene uncertain. CDR3 size: 16 residues. Germline V gene lookup returns CDR1 LGHNT and CDR2 FRNRAP. Trimming shortened V by 4 bases and J by 0 bases, and 13 bases separated the two germline ends. The CDR3 spells CASGSAVASSYNEQFF. Written as DNA, the CDR3 is TGTGCTAGTGGTTCCGCCGTGGCATCCTCCTACAATGAGCAGTTCTTC.

This clone was seen a handful of times. This chain joins TRBV6-1 and TRBJ2-5; a weak D match, TRBD2 (7 bases). Germline loops: CDR1 MNHNS, CDR2 SASEGT. V lost 1 base and J lost 1, with 13 bases in between. The CDR3 runs to 16 residues. The CDR3 spells CASSEVFRGGQETQYF. The CDR3 bases are TGTGCCAGCAGTGAAGTCTTTAGGGGGGGCCAAGAGACCCAGTACTTC.

The chain is built from TRBV4-1 and TRBJ1-2; D gene uncertain. The V end was cut by 3 bases, the J end by 8 bases, with 10 bases between. This CDR3 contains 12 residues. Germline V gives CDR1 MGHRA, CDR2 YSYEKL. The CDR3 is CASSQMRNGYTF. In nucleotides, the CDR3 is TGCGCCAGCAGCCAGATGAGGAACGGCTACACCTTC.

The J gene is TRBJ2-4, the V gene TRBV5-4, with 9 nucleotides matching TRBD1. The CDR3 runs 16 residues. CDR1 is SGHNT and CDR2 is YYREEE in the germline V gene (reference sequence). V lost 4 bases and J lost 4; bases outside the gene matches: 9. CDR3 amino acids: CASSDRDRVEKNIQYF. CDR3 bases: TGTGCCAGCAGCGATAGGGACAGGGTCGAGAAAAACATTCAGTACTTC.

About this clone itself: Additional DNA sequences in this sample encode the identical CDR3. This chain uses TRBV5-1 with TRBJ2-1, with 8 bases matching TRBD2. Looked up from germline, CDR1 is SGHRS and CDR2 is YFSETQ. CDR3 length: 16 residues. V trimming: 0 bases; J trimming: 0 bases; junction bases outside the gene matches: 2. In nucleotides, the CDR3 is TGCGCCAGCAGCTTGGCGAGCGGGAGCTCCTACAATGAGCAGTTCTTC. This gives the protein CASSLASGSSYNEQFF.

The chain employs TRBV18 and TRBJ2-3; D gene uncertain. There are 16 residues in the CDR3. Germline values: CDR1 KGHSH, CDR2 LQKENI. V was cut by 0 bases and J by 6 bases, with 16 bases left in between. The CDR3 bases are TGTGCCAGCTCACCACCGGTAGTGTCGCCCCCCGATACGCAGTATTTT. Protein: CASSPPVVSPPDTQYF.

This clone has only one observation. This chain uses TRBV7-8 with TRBJ2-7, with 8 bases lining up with TRBD1. Trimming at V came to 1 base and at J to 5 bases, leaving 1 base not matched to a gene. CDR1 SGHVS and CDR2 FQNEAQ come from the germline V gene. The CDR3 extends over 13 amino acids. The CDR3 loop reads CASSLDRGDEQYF. The CDR3 DNA is TGTGCCAGCAGCTTAGACAGGGGGGACGAGCAGTACTTC.

This rearrangement joins TRBV7-6 to TRBJ1-3; a possible D gene is TRBD1 (5 bases). V lost 1 base and J lost 2, with 9 bases in between. Germline CDR1 is SGHVS and CDR2 is FNYEAQ. This CDR3 contains 15 residues. CDR3 DNA: TGTGCCAGCAGCTTAGGCAGGGCAGCTGGAAACACCATATATTTT. Translating it yields CASSLGRAAGNTIYF.

The chain recombines TRBV25-1 with TRBJ2-5, with TRBD1 as a possible D gene (6 bases). The J call is uncertain, as TRBJ2-7 better fits the DNA end. From germline, CDR1 is MGHDK and CDR2 SYGVNS. CDR3 length: 12 amino acids. This chain's CDR3 is CATAPDSYEQYF. DNA for the CDR3: TGTGCCACCGCTCCGGACAGCTACGAGCAGTACTTC.